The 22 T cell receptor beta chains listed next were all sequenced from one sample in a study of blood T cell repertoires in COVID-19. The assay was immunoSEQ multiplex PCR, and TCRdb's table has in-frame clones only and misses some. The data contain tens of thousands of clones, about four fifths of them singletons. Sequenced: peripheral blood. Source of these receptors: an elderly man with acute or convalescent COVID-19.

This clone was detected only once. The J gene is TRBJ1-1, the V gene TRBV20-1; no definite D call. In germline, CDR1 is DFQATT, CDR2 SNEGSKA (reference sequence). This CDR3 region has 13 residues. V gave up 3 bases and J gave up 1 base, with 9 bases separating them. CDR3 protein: CSASPTANTEAFF. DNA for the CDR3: TGCAGTGCTAGTCCCACAGCGAACACTGAAGCTTTCTTT.

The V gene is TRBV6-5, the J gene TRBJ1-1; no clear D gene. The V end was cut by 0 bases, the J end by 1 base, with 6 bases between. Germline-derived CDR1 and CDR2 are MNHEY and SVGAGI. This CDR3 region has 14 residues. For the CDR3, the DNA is TGTGCCAGCAGTTACTCGAGACAGAACACTGAAGCTTTCTTT. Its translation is CASSYSRQNTEAFF.

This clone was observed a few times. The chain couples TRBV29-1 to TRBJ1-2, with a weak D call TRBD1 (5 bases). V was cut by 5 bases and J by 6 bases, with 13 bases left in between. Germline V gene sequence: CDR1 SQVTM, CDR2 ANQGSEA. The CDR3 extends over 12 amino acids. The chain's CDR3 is CSVQQAPHGYTF. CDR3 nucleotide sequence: TGCAGCGTTCAACAGGCTCCCCATGGCTACACCTTC.

CDR3 sequence: CASRSGLAGVGETQYF. Written as DNA, the CDR3 is TGCGCCAGCAGATCGGGACTAGCGGGAGTGGGGGAGACCCAGTACTTC. V is TRBV5-1 and J is TRBJ2-5; 14 nucleotides agree with TRBD2. V was clipped by 5 bases and J by 5 bases; unmatched bases: 8. Per germline, CDR1 SGHRS and CDR2 YFSETQ. The CDR3 loop spans 16 amino acids.

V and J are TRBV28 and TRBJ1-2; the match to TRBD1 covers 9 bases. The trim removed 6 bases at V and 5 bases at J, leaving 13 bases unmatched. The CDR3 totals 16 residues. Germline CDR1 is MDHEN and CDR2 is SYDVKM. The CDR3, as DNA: TGTGCCAGCAGCCAAGGACAGGGGCTCACTCTTTATGGCTACACCTTC. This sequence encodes CASSQGQGLTLYGYTF.

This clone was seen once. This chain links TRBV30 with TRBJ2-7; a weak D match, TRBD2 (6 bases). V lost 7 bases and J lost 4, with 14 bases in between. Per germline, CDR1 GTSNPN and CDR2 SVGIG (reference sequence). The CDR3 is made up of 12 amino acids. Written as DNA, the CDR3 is TGTGCCTCTAATAAGGAGGGGTACGAGCAGTACTTC. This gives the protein CASNKEGYEQYF.

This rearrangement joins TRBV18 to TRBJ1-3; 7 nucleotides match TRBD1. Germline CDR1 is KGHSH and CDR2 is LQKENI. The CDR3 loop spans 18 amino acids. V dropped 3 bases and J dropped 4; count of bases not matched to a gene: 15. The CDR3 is CASSPLPRQGQGGNTIYF. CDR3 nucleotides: TGTGCCAGCTCACCCCTCCCCAGACAGGGACAAGGAGGAAACACCATATATTTT.

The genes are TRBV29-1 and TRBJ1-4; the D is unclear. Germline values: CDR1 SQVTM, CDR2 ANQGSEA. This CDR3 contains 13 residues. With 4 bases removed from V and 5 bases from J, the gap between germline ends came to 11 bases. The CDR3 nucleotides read TGCAGCGTTGGCCTCCAACTAAATGAAAAACTGTTTTTT. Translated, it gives CSVGLQLNEKLFF.

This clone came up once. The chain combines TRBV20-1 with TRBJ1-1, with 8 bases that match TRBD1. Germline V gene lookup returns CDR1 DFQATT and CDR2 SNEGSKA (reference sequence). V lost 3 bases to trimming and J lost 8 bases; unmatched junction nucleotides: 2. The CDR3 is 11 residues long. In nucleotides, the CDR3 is TGCAGTGCTAGGGGGGACAGGGAAGCTTTCTTT. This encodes CSARGDREAFF.

The CDR3 DNA reads as TGTGCCAGCAGCGACCTAGCGGGAGGGGAGCTGTTTTTT. It encodes CASSDLAGGELFF. The chain combines TRBV7-3 with TRBJ2-2, with TRBD2 matching 9 bases. V lost 5 bases and J lost 8; bases outside the gene matches: 3. The CDR3 spans 13 residues. Germline CDR1 and CDR2: SGHTA and FQGTGA.

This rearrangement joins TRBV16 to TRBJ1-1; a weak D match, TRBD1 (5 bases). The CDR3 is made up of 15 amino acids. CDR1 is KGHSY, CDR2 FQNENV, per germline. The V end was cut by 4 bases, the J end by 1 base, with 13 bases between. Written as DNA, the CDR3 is TGTGCCAGCAGCCTCTCGGGTCAGGGGAACACTGAAGCTTTCTTT. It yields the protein CASSLSGQGNTEAFF. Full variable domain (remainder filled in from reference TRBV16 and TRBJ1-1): GEEVAQTPKHLVRGEGQKAKLYCAPIKGHSYVFWYQQVLKNEFKFLISFQNENVFDETGMPKERFSAKCLPNSPCSLEIQATKLEDSAVYFCASSLSGQGNTEAFFGQGTRLTVV.

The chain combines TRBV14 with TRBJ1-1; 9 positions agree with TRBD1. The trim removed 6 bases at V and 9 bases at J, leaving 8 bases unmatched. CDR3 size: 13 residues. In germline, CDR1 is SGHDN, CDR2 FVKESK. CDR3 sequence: CASRETGGGKAFF. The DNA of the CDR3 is TGTGCCAGCAGGGAGACAGGGGGAGGGAAAGCTTTCTTT.

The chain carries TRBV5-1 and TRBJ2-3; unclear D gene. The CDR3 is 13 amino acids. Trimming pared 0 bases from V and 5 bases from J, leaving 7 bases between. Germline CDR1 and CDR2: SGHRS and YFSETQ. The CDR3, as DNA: TGCGCCAGCAGCTTGGCGAGGATAGATACGCAGTATTTT. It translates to CASSLARIDTQYF.

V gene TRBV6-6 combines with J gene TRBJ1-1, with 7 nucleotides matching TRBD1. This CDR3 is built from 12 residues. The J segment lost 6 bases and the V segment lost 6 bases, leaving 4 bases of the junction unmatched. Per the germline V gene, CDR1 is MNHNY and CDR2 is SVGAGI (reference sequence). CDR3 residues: CASRRQGSEAFF. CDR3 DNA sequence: TGTGCCAGCAGGCGACAGGGCTCTGAAGCTTTCTTT.

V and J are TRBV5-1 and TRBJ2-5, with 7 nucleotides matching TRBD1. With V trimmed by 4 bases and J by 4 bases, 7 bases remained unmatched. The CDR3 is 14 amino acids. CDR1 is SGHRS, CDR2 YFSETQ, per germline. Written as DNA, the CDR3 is TGCGCCAGCAGCACAGGACAGGCCGGAGAGACCCAGTACTTC. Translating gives CASSTGQAGETQYF.

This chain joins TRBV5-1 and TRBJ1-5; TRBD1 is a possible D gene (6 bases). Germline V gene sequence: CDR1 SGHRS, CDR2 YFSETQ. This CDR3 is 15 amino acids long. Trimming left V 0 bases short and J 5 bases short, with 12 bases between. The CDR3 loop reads CASSLATGRDQPQHF. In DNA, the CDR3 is TGCGCCAGCAGCTTGGCAACAGGGAGGGATCAGCCCCAGCATTTT.

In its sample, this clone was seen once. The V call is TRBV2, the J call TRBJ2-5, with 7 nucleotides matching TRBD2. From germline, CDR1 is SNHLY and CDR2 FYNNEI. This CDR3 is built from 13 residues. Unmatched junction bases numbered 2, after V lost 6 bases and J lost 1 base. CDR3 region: CASRREAQETQYF. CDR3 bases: TGTGCCAGCAGACGGGAGGCCCAAGAGACCCAGTACTTC.

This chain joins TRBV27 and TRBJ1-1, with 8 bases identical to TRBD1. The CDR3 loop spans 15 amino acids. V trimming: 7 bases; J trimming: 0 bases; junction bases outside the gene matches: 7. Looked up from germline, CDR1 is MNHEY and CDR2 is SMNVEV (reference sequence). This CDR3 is CASTGTGTMNTEAFF. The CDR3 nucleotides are TGTGCCAGCACCGGGACAGGTACCATGAACACTGAAGCTTTCTTT.

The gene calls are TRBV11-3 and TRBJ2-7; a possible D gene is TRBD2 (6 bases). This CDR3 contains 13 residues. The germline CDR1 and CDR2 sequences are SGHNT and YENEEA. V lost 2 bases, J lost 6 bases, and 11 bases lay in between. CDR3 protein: CASSLYLGGEQYF. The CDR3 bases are TGTGCCAGCAGCTTATATTTGGGGGGCGAGCAGTACTTC.

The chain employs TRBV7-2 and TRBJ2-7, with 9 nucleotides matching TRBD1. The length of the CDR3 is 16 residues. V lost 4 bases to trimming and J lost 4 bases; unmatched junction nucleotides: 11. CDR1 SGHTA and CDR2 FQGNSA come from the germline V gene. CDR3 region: CASSSGFGTGTYEQYF. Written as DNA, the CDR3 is TGTGCCAGCAGCTCCGGGTTTGGGACAGGGACATACGAGCAGTACTTC.

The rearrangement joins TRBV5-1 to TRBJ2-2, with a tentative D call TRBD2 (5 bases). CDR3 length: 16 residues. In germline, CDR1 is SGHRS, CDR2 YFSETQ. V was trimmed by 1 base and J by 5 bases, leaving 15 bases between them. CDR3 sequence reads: CASSLTPDSGTGELFF. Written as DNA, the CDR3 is TGCGCCAGCAGCTTGACGCCGGACTCGGGGACCGGGGAGCTGTTTTTT.

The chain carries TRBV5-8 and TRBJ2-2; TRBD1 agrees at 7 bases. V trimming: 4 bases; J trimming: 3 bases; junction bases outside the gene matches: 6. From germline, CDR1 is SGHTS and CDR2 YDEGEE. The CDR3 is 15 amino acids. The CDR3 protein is CASSLRQGDTGELFF. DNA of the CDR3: TGTGCCAGCAGCCTGAGACAGGGAGACACCGGGGAGCTGTTTTTT. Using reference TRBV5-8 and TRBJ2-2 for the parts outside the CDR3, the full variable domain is EAGVTQSPTHLIKTRGQQATLRCSPISGHTSVYWYQQALGLGLQFLLWYDEGEERNRGNFPPRFSGRQFPNYSSELNVNALELEDSALYLCASSLRQGDTGELFFGEGSRLTVL.